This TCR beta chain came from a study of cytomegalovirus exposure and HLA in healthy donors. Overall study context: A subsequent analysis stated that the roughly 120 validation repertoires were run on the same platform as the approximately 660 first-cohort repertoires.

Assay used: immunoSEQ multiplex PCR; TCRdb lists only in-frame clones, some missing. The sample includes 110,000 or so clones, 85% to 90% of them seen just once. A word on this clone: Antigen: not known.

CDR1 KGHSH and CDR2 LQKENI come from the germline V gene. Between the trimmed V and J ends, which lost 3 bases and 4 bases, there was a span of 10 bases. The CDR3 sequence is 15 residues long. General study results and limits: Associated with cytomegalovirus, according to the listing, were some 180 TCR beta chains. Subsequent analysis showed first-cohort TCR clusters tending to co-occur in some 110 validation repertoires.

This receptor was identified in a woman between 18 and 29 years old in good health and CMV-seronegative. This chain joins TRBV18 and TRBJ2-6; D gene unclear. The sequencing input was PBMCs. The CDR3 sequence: CASSPWPPGANVLTF. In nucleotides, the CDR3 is TGTGCCAGCTCACCGTGGCCCCCCGGGGCCAACGTCCTGACTTTC.